Listed here is a single T cell receptor beta chain. The antigen remains undetermined. Germline CDR1 and CDR2: SEHNR and FQNEAQ (reference sequence). The CDR3 totals 13 residues. The J segment lost 2 bases and the V segment lost 4 bases, leaving 2 bases of the junction unmatched. Random hexamers primed reverse transcription of 0.5 to 1 ug RNA. MiXCR, applied by TCRdb to the immunoSEQ multiplex PCR reads, yields one record per CDR3 protein. This sample has 95,000 to 150,000 distinct CDR3 sequences; roughly 95% occur once, and the top ten carry approximately 0.15%. In blood CD8+ and CD4+ T cells, TCR beta underwent sequencing. Each Susac syndrome patient had definite or probable disease by recently defined criteria. This sample was taken from a study of CD8 T cells in Susac syndrome. Whole-study context: Patients with Susac syndrome were, at the time of blood collection, therapy-naive, maintained on corticosteroids, or maintained on intravenous immunoglobulin alone. Study conclusions and caveats: Clonal expansion was not observed in the Susac syndrome CD4+ T cell repertoires.

This receptor was identified in a human donor with Susac syndrome. Material: CD4+ T cells from PBMCs. The chain uses TRBV7-9 and TRBJ2-7; 7 positions agree with TRBD2. The CDR3 coding sequence is TGTGCCAGCAGCTCGGGGGGAGCCTACGAGCAGTACTTC. It encodes CASSSGGAYEQYF.